Sequencing of this TCR beta chain was carried out in a study of cytomegalovirus exposure and HLA in healthy donors. Looking at the study overall: An earlier analysis found fewer than 120 million unique TCR beta sequences from around 180 million T cells. General study results and limits: TCR association rates varied by HLA locus in a later analysis, with DRB1 highest and HLA-C lowest. About 150 TCR beta chains were listed as cytomegalovirus-associated. A prior analysis recorded that most TCR beta V segments were productive about 90% or about 30% of the time.

As concerns this clone: The antigen is undetermined.

Both 60 Vbeta primers and 13 Jbeta primers went into the PCR. The protocol was immunoSEQ multiplex PCR, while the TCRdb copy is restricted to in-frame clones and leaves out a portion. Of around 220,000 clones in the sample, 65% to 90% were seen once. The origin of this receptor is a girl aged 10 to 17 in good health and CMV-seronegative. The specimen was PBMCs.

This chain's CDR3 is CASRLTGGSGNTIYF. DNA for the CDR3: TGTGCCAGCAGACTGACAGGGGGCTCTGGAAACACCATATATTTT. The V call is TRBV2, the J call TRBJ1-3, with TRBD1 matching 9 bases. After removal of 6 bases from V and 0 bases from J, the junction contained 3 bases not matched to a gene. Germline V gives CDR1 SNHLY, CDR2 FYNNEI. CDR3 size: 15 residues.